This T cell receptor (beta chain) derives from a study of PD-L1 blockade in urothelial cancer. Study details: Blood samples contained a median about 150,000 T cells. Study-level findings and limits: Where pretreatment blood TCR clonality fell below the median, better survival was predicted.

This CDR3 has 15 residues. The germline V gene encodes CDR1 SGDLS and CDR2 YYNGEE. The germline V and J ends were trimmed by 4 bases and 0 bases, with 14 bases remaining between them. As regards this clone: Its antigen is still unknown.

Only in-frame clones appear in the TCRdb table, and some are missing; sequencing was by immunoSEQ multiplex PCR. The sample includes nearly 30,000 clones, about 89% of them seen just once. This material consisted of PBMCs, taken around atezolizumab (anti-PD-L1) treatment. This receptor was taken from a man in his fifties or sixties with urothelial cancer. This sequence joins TRBV9 and TRBJ2-7; D is perhaps TRBD2 (6 bases). DNA for the CDR3: TGTGCCAGCAGCCTCGGAGGGTTAACCTCCTACGAGCAGTACTTC. It encodes CASSLGGLTSYEQYF.